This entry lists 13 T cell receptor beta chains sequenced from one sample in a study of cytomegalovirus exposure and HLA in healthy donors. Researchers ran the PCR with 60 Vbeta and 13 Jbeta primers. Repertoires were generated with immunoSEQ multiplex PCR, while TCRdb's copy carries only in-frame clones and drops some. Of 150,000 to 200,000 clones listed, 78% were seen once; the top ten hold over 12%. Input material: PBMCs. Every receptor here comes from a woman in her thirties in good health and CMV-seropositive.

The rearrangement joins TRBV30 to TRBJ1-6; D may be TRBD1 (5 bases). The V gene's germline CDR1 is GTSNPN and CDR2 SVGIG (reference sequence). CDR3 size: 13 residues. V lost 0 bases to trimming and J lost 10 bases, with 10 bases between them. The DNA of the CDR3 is TGTGCCTGGAGTGTACGGGAGGGGTCACCCCTCCACTTT. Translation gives CAWSVREGSPLHF.

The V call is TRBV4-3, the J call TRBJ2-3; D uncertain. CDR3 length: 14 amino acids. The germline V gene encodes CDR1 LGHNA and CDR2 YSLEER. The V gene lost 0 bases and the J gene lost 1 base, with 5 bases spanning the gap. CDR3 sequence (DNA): TGCGCCAGCAGCCAAGATTCCGGCACAGATACGCAGTATTTT. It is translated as CASSQDSGTDTQYF.

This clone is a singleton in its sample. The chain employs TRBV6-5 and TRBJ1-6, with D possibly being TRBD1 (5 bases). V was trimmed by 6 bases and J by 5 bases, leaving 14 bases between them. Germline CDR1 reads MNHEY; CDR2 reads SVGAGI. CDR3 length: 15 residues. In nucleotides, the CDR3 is TGTGCCAGCAGGAAACGGGCGGGGGATAATTCACCCCTCCACTTT. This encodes CASRKRAGDNSPLHF.

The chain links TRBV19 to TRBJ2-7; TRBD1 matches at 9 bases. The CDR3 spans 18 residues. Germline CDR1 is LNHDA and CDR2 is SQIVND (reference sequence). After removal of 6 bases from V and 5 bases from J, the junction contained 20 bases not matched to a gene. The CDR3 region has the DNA TGTGCCAGTAGCCATCCCCCCTGGACAGGGGAAGGGAGACACGAGCAGTACTTC. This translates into CASSHPPWTGEGRHEQYF.

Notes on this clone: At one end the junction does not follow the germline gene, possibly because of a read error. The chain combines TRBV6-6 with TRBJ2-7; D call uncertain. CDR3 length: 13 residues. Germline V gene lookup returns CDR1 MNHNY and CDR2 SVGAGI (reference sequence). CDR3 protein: CACSRVGSYEQYF. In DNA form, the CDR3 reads TGTGCCTGCAGTCGGGTCGGTAGCTACGAGCAGTACTTC.

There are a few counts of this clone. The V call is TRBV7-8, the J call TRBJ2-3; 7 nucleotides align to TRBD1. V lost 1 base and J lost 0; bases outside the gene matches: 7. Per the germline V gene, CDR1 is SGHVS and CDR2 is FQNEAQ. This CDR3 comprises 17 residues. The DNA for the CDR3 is TGTGCCAGCAGCTTAGAAGGGACAGCCGGGAGCACAGATACGCAGTATTTT. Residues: CASSLEGTAGSTDTQYF.

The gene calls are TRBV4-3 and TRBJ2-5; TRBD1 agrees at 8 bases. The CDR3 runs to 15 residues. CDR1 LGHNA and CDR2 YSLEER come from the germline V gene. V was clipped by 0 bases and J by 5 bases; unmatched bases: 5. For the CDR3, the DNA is TGCGCCAGCAGCCAAGACTCAGGGGGCGCGGAGACCCAGTACTTC. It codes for CASSQDSGGAETQYF.

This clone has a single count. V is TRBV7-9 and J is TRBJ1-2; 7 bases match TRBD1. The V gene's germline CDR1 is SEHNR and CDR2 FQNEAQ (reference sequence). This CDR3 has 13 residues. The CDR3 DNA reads TGTTCCATCACAGGGGCTCGGGGCTATGGCTACACCTTC. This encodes CSITGARGYGYTF.

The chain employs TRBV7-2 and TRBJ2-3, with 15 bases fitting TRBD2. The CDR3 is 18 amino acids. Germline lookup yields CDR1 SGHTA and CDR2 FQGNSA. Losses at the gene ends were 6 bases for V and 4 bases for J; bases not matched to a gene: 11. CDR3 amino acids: CASSFAGLAGGGADTQYF. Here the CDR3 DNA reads TGTGCCAGCAGTTTCGCGGGACTAGCGGGAGGCGGGGCAGATACGCAGTATTTT. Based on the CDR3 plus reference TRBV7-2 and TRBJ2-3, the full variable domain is GAGVSQSPSNKVTEKGKDVELRCDPISGHTALYWYRQSLGQGLEFLIYFQGNSAPDKSGLPSDRFSAERTGGSVSTLTIQRTQQEDSAVYLCASSFAGLAGGGADTQYFGPGTRLTVL.

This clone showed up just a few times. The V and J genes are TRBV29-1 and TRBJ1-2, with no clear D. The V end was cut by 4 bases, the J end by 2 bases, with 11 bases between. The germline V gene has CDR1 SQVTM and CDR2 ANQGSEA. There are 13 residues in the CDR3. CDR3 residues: CSVAGSGNYGYTF. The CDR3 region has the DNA TGCAGCGTTGCGGGGTCCGGCAACTATGGCTACACCTTC.

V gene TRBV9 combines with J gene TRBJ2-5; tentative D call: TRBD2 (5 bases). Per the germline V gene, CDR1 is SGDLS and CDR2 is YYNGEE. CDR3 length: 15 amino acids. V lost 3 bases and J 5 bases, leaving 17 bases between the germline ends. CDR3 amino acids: CASSAMSPSGETQYF. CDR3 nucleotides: TGTGCCAGCAGCGCCATGAGCCCCTCGGGGGAGACCCAGTACTTC.

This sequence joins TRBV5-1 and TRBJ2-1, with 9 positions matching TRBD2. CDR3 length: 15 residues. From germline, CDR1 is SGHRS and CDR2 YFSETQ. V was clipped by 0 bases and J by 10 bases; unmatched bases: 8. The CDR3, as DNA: TGCGCCAGCAGCTTGGGGTTAGCGGGGGCAGGGGAGCAGTTCTTC. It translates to CASSLGLAGAGEQFF.

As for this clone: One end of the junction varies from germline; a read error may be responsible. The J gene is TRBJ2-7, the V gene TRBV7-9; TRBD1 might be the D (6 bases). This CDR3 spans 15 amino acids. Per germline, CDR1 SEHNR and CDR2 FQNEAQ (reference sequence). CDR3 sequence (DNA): TGTTCCAGCAGCCCCTCCCGGGACACCCCCTACGAGCAGTACTTC. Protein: CSSSPSRDTPYEQYF.